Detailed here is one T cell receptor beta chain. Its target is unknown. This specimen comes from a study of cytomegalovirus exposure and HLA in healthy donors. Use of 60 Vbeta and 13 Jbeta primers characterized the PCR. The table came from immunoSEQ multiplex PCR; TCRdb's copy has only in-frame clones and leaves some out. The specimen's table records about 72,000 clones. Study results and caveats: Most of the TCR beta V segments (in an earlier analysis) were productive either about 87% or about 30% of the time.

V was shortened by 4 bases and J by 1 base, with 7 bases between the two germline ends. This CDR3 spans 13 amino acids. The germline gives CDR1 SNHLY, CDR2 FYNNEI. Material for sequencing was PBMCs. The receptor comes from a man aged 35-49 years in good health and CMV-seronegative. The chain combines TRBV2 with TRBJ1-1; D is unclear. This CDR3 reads CASSGFRNTEAFF. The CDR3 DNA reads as TGTGCCAGCAGTGGGTTCAGGAACACTGAAGCTTTCTTT.